This entry is about one TCR beta chain. Per the authors' pipeline: Cell counts per sample came from amplifying reference gene primers. Measured with immunoSEQ multiplex PCR; TCRdb has only the in-frame clones, and not every one. From that table come the V and J calls and clone size; the DNA was used to work out D and trimming. The sample has over 90,000 clones, roughly four fifths seen once; the top ten hold about 7%. The sample originates from a study of blood T cell repertoires in COVID-19. Whole-study context: In each case, the material was cDNA or gDNA derived from T cells, B-cell-depleted T cells, or PBMCs.

CDR1 and CDR2 (germline): SGHNT, YYREEE (reference sequence). This CDR3 contains 16 residues. The V segment lost 4 bases and the J segment 1 base; nucleotides outside the gene matches: 3. The sequence was obtained from a man in his fifties with active or convalescent COVID-19. Source material: peripheral blood. The chain carries TRBV5-4 and TRBJ2-2; 11 bases align to TRBD2. The CDR3 sequence: CASSRTSGRNTGELFF. The CDR3 DNA reads TGTGCCAGCAGCCGTACTAGCGGGAGGAACACCGGGGAGCTGTTTTTT.